These 23 T cell receptor beta chains were all obtained from the same sample, sequenced in a study of radiation and T cells in renal cell carcinoma. Here immunoSEQ multiplex PCR was the method, and the copy in TCRdb shows in-frame clones only, minus some. Of some 15,000 clones listed, 45% to 65% are singletons. Indicated treatment: treatment-naive control, cytoreductive nephrectomy. Sequencing was performed on tumor tissue, taken from a patient whose treatment was nephrectomy without radiotherapy. Source of these receptors: a man aged 35 to 55 with renal cell carcinoma.

The chain links TRBV5-5 to TRBJ2-7; 8 bases agree with TRBD1. V lost 4 bases, J lost 4 bases, and 7 bases stayed unmatched. Per the germline V gene, CDR1 is SGHKS and CDR2 is YYEKEE (reference sequence). CDR3 size: 14 residues. The CDR3 here is CASSRDRSPYEQYF. The CDR3 coding sequence is TGTGCCAGCAGCCGGGACAGGAGTCCTTACGAGCAGTACTTC.

This clone was counted only a few times. The chain combines TRBV7-9 with TRBJ2-5; 7 bases line up with TRBD1. This CDR3 has 15 residues. Germline values: CDR1 SEHNR, CDR2 FQNEAQ (reference sequence). The trim removed 8 bases at V and 4 bases at J, leaving 13 bases unmatched. The CDR3 DNA sequence: TGTGCCAGCTCCCCCCCGGGACAGCTAACAGAGACCCAGTACTTC. Protein: CASSPPGQLTETQYF.

This sequence joins TRBV9 and TRBJ1-4; D unclear. V lost 0 bases and J lost 8, with 11 bases in between. The length of the CDR3 is 14 residues. Per the germline V gene, CDR1 is SGDLS and CDR2 is YYNGEE. The CDR3 DNA sequence: TGTGCCAGCAGCGTAGGCGGGGAGGGAGAAAAACTGTTTTTT. Its protein is CASSVGGEGEKLFF.

The chain employs TRBV19 and TRBJ1-6; 8 bases line up with TRBD1. V shed 11 bases and J 9 bases; nucleotides not matched to a gene: 6. The CDR3 is 12 residues long. Germline V gives CDR1 LNHDA, CDR2 SQIVND (reference sequence). In DNA, the CDR3 is TGTGCCTCACGGACAGGGCTTTCACCCCTCCACTTT. Amino acids: CASRTGLSPLHF.

Only one count was recorded for this clone. This chain joins TRBV4-2 and TRBJ1-1; weak D call: TRBD1 (5 bases). CDR1 LGHNA and CDR2 YNFKEQ come from the germline V gene. Between the trimmed V and J ends, which lost 4 bases and 0 bases, there was a span of 9 bases. The CDR3 sequence is 14 residues long. The CDR3 DNA reads as TGTGCCAGCAGCCCGGGGCCCATGAACACTGAAGCTTTCTTT. Protein: CASSPGPMNTEAFF.

The chain employs TRBV7-8 and TRBJ1-6; D unclear. The CDR3 runs 15 residues. Germline-derived CDR1 and CDR2 are SGHVS and FQNEAQ. V was trimmed by 6 bases and J by 6 bases, leaving 15 bases between them. As DNA, the CDR3 is TGTGCCAGCAGTTCCAATGGACTGATTAATTCACCCCTCCACTTT. This translates into CASSSNGLINSPLHF.

The chain employs TRBV7-8 and TRBJ2-5; 14 nucleotides match TRBD2. This CDR3 spans 17 amino acids. From germline, CDR1 is SGHVS and CDR2 FQNEAQ. With V trimmed by 5 bases and J by 6 bases, 11 bases remained unmatched. CDR3 loop: CASSPRGLAGGVKTQYF. CDR3 bases: TGTGCCAGCAGCCCTCGAGGACTAGCGGGGGGAGTAAAGACCCAGTACTTC.

The chain carries TRBV11-3 and TRBJ2-7; 7 bases agree with TRBD2. Germline V gene sequence: CDR1 SGHNT, CDR2 YENEEA. CDR3 length equals 14 residues. V was clipped by 3 bases and J by 2 bases; unmatched bases: 4. CDR3 amino acids: CASSLGRGPYEQYF. In nucleotides, the CDR3 is TGTGCCAGCAGCTTGGGGAGGGGTCCCTACGAGCAGTACTTC.

This clone has a handful of counts. V gene TRBV15 combines with J gene TRBJ1-5; D call uncertain. This CDR3 spans 15 amino acids. Germline V gives CDR1 LNHNV, CDR2 YYDKDF (reference sequence). V was pared by 4 bases and J by 0 bases, with 10 bases between. This CDR3 reads CATSIAAGSNQPQHF. The CDR3 DNA reads TGTGCCACCAGCATAGCCGCTGGTAGCAATCAGCCCCAGCATTTT.

CDR3 loop: CASVNRSGLLLEQFF. CDR3 bases: TGCGCCAGCGTCAATCGGTCGGGACTCCTACTTGAGCAGTTCTTC. The chain joins TRBV5-1 to TRBJ2-1, with D possibly matching TRBD2 (6 bases). Germline V lookup: CDR1 SGHRS, CDR2 YFSETQ. Trimming pared 7 bases from V and 9 bases from J, leaving 23 bases between. This CDR3 comprises 15 residues.

This chain links TRBV5-1 with TRBJ1-1; the D gene is possibly TRBD1 (6 bases). Germline CDR1 and CDR2: SGHRS and YFSETQ. There are 12 residues in the CDR3. Trimming removed 2 bases at V and 8 bases at J, with 10 bases between. The CDR3 region is CASSFTGREAFF. CDR3 nucleotides: TGCGCCAGCAGCTTCACAGGGAGAGAAGCTTTCTTT.

The rearrangement uses TRBV29-1 and TRBJ2-1; D unclear. The CDR3 has 13 residues. Germline CDR1 SQVTM, CDR2 ANQGSEA. V gave up 8 bases and J gave up 3 bases, with 14 bases separating them. The CDR3 region has the DNA TGCAGCTCTTGCCTAGGCCTCTACAATGAGCAGTTCTTC. It yields the protein CSSCLGLYNEQFF.

The CDR3 here is CASSMRQGEGYEQYF. The DNA of the CDR3 is TGTGCCAGTAGTATGAGGCAGGGGGAGGGCTACGAGCAGTACTTC. The chain recombines TRBV19 with TRBJ2-7; the D call may be TRBD1 or TRBD2 (7 bases each). Trimming removed 3 bases at V and 3 bases at J, with 15 bases between. Per germline, CDR1 LNHDA and CDR2 SQIVND (reference sequence). The length of the CDR3 is 15 residues.

The chain couples TRBV29-1 to TRBJ2-5; the D gene is possibly TRBD1 (5 bases). Germline CDR1 SQVTM, CDR2 ANQGSEA. CDR3 length: 15 amino acids. The V gene lost 5 bases and the J gene lost 1 base, with 17 bases spanning the gap. The CDR3 is CSVTSQVSLQETQYF. CDR3 DNA sequence: TGCAGCGTTACGTCACAGGTCTCTCTCCAAGAGACCCAGTACTTC.

V and J are TRBV29-1 and TRBJ1-2; 9 nucleotides align to TRBD1. Per the germline V gene, CDR1 is SQVTM and CDR2 is ANQGSEA. CDR3 length: 12 amino acids. V lost 4 bases, J lost 8 bases, and 5 bases stayed unmatched. The CDR3: CSVATGGQGYTF. In nucleotides, the CDR3 is TGCAGCGTTGCGACAGGGGGACAGGGCTACACCTTC.

This clone was picked up one time. The chain links TRBV6-5 to TRBJ2-1, with 12 nucleotides matching TRBD2. CDR1 is MNHEY, CDR2 SVGAGI, per germline. V trimming: 0 bases; J trimming: 6 bases; junction bases outside the gene matches: 3. This CDR3 spans 16 amino acids. CDR3 in amino acids: CASSYSASGGANEQFF. In DNA, the CDR3 is TGTGCCAGCAGTTACTCGGCTAGCGGGGGGGCCAATGAGCAGTTCTTC.

V gene TRBV11-2 combines with J gene TRBJ2-2; D might be TRBD1 or TRBD2, each matching 5 bases. Germline V gene lookup returns CDR1 SGHAT and CDR2 FQNNGV. V was pared by 5 bases and J by 2 bases, with 15 bases between. This CDR3 has 16 amino acids. The CDR3 coding sequence is TGTGCCAGCAGCCGATCCGGGACCTCTAACACCGGGGAGCTGTTTTTT. Translated: CASSRSGTSNTGELFF.

This chain links TRBV5-8 with TRBJ1-1; TRBD1 matches at 7 bases. Trimming cost V 4 bases and J 1 base; bases outside gene matches: 16. CDR3 size: 18 residues. CDR1 is SGHTS, CDR2 YDEGEE, per germline. DNA of the CDR3: TGTGCCAGCAGCGGCACCGGGAGAGAAGGGGGCAGGAACACTGAAGCTTTCTTT. Amino acid sequence: CASSGTGREGGRNTEAFF.

In its sample, this clone was seen a few times. This chain joins TRBV10-3 and TRBJ1-1; 8 bases match TRBD1. CDR3 length: 16 residues. CDR1 is ENHRY and CDR2 is SYGVKD in the germline V gene. The J segment lost 3 bases and the V segment lost 7 bases, leaving 13 bases of the junction unmatched. As DNA, the CDR3 is TGTGCCATCAAAGGAAGGACAGGGCCGGGAGACACTGAAGCTTTCTTT. Translated, it gives CAIKGRTGPGDTEAFF.

This clone was seen a handful of times. The V gene is TRBV5-6, the J gene TRBJ1-6; 10 bases agree with TRBD1. V dropped 4 bases and J dropped 10; count of bases not matched to a gene: 8. CDR3 length: 15 residues. Germline V gives CDR1 SGHDT, CDR2 YYEEEE. CDR3: CASSATGGFISPLHF. The CDR3 bases are TGTGCCAGCAGCGCGACAGGGGGCTTCATATCACCCCTCCACTTT.

The gene calls are TRBV7-3 and TRBJ2-3; a weak D match, TRBD2 (5 bases). The CDR3 loop spans 13 amino acids. Germline CDR1 and CDR2: SGHTA and FQGTGA. Trimming took 4 bases from V and 6 from J, leaving 11 bases between them. CDR3 in DNA: TGTGCCAGCAGCTACTACCAGCGGGATACGCAGTATTTT. It yields the protein CASSYYQRDTQYF.

This rearrangement joins TRBV11-3 to TRBJ1-1; TRBD1 agrees at 10 bases. J gave up 11 bases and V 1 base, and 4 bases lay outside the gene matches. This CDR3 spans 13 amino acids. Germline values: CDR1 SGHNT, CDR2 YENEEA. The CDR3 is CASSLGGQGDAFF. In DNA, the CDR3 is TGTGCCAGCAGCTTAGGAGGACAGGGGGACGCTTTCTTT.

This clone was counted only a few times. V gene TRBV18 combines with J gene TRBJ1-6; D gene uncertain. Looked up from germline, CDR1 is KGHSH and CDR2 is LQKENI. Trimming pared 3 bases from V and 7 bases from J, leaving 10 bases between. The CDR3 has 14 residues. The CDR3: CASSPSARNSPLHF. CDR3 nucleotide sequence: TGTGCCAGCTCACCTTCCGCTCGAAATTCACCCCTCCACTTT.